Each of the 6 T cell receptor beta chains below was sequenced from the same sample in a study of glioma-infiltrating T cells. The iRepertoire nested amplicon-rescue multiplex PCR amplified TCR alpha and beta CDR3s from RNA. TCRdb fed the multiplex PCR reads into MiXCR, producing one record per CDR3 protein. The sample records around 99,000 distinct CDR3 sequences, 20% to 25% being singletons. Sequencing was performed on glioma tissue, nonneoplastic brain tissue, or PBMCs (not recorded which). The receptors were gathered from a human donor with low-grade glioma or glioblastoma, undergoing nonglioma brain surgery, or in good health (not recorded which).

This clonotype appeared once. The chain is built from TRBV7-6 and TRBJ2-3; D gene ambiguous. CDR3 length: 15 amino acids. V was cut by 7 bases and J by 0 bases, with 14 bases left in between. Germline V gene data show CDR1 as SGHVS and CDR2 as FNYEAQ. The CDR3 region has the DNA TGTGCCAGCAACTTGGGATCTACTAGCACAGATACGCAGTATTTT. This codes for CASNLGSTSTDTQYF.

A remark on this clonotype: This clone may be a read error of a much larger clone one base away. In this CDR3 the conserved last residue, phenylalanine or tryptophan, is missing, so a read error is likely. The chain has TRBV7-9 and TRBJ1-5, with 7 bases lining up with TRBD1. The CDR3 runs 14 residues. Germline lookup yields CDR1 SEHNR and CDR2 FQNEAQ (reference sequence). V was clipped by 5 bases and J by 6 bases; unmatched bases: 7. The CDR3 DNA reads as TGTGCCAGCAGCCCCCCGGGACAGTTTCAGCCCCAGCATCTT. The encoded protein is CASSPPGQFQPQHL.

This clonotype showed up just a few times. Because it lacks the conserved phenylalanine or tryptophan at the end, this CDR3 is likely a read error. V gene TRBV28 combines with J gene TRBJ1-5; D is unclear. The CDR3 covers 15 residues. CDR1 MDHEN and CDR2 SYDVKM come from the germline V gene. Trimming removed 6 bases from V and 13 bases from J, with 25 bases in between. The CDR3 DNA is TGTGCCAGCAGCTTGTTTAGGTATAGCAATCAGCAGCAGCATGTT. This sequence encodes CASSLFRYSNQQQHV.

This clonotype was found many times. The chain joins TRBV6-1 to TRBJ2-7; TRBD2 matches 12 bases. Unmatched junction bases numbered 9, after V lost 5 bases and J lost 7 bases. Germline CDR1 is MNHNS and CDR2 is SASEGT. The CDR3 runs 15 residues. The CDR3 sequence: CASSPSSGGAREQYF. The CDR3 region has the DNA TGTGCCAGCAGTCCCTCTAGCGGGGGGGCACGAGAGCAGTACTTC.

Notes on this clonotype: A much larger clone differs by one base, so this may be a read error. The chain has TRBV14 and TRBJ1-1; possibly TRBD1 for D (5 bases). Trimming cost V 1 base and J 2 bases, with 14 bases left between them. The CDR3 spans 16 residues. Looked up from germline, CDR1 is SGHDN and CDR2 is FVKESK. In DNA, the CDR3 is TGTGCCAGCAGCCAAGTTAGGGGTTGGGCTAACACTGAAGCTTTCTTT. Protein product: CASSQVRGWANTEAFF.

The chain uses TRBV6-1 and TRBJ2-7; weak D call: TRBD2 (5 bases). Per germline, CDR1 MNHNS and CDR2 SASEGT. The CDR3 has 15 amino acids. Trimming removed 5 bases from V and 9 bases from J, with 23 bases in between. CDR3 residues: CASSWYRSGAYRQYF. As DNA, the CDR3 is TGTGCCAGCAGTTGGTACCGGAGCGGAGCCTACAGGCAGTACTTC.